This T cell receptor beta chain emerged from a study of T cell responses to AZD1222 COVID-19 vaccine. Repertoires were generated with immunoSEQ multiplex PCR, while TCRdb's copy carries only in-frame clones and drops some. The table has approximately 170,000 clones, almost 90% seen once. Germline assignment: CDR1 SEHNR and CDR2 FQNEAQ (reference sequence). Trimming took 8 bases from V and 1 from J, leaving 19 bases between them. There are 16 residues in the CDR3. The rearrangement joins TRBV7-9 to TRBJ2-3; TRBD1 might be the D (5 bases). Specimen: peripheral blood, collected 28 days after the second AZD1222 dose. The sequence was collected from an adult who received the AZD1222 COVID-19 vaccine. CDR3 sequence reads: CASDQNLRVGTDTQYF. As DNA, the CDR3 is TGTGCCAGCGACCAAAACCTCAGGGTTGGCACAGATACGCAGTATTTT.